The 2 T cell receptor beta chains below were found in one sample sequenced in a study of blood T cell repertoires in COVID-19. Method: immunoSEQ multiplex PCR; TCRdb's copy keeps in-frame clones and lacks some. The sample lists just under 80,000 clones; roughly 80% were seen once. Sequences were obtained from peripheral blood. The receptor set was obtained from a woman in her 70s with acute or convalescent COVID-19.

V gene TRBV5-1 combines with J gene TRBJ1-4, with no clear D. V was trimmed by 4 bases and J by 1 base, leaving 11 bases between them. The CDR3 spans 15 residues. CDR1 is SGHRS and CDR2 is YFSETQ in the germline V gene. The CDR3 nucleotides read TGCGCCAGCAGCCCTGGGAGCGTAACTAATGAAAAACTGTTTTTT. It specifies CASSPGSVTNEKLFF. The whole variable domain, remainder taken from reference TRBV5-1 and TRBJ1-4, is KAGVTQTPRYLIKTRGQQVTLSCSPISGHRSVSWYQQTPGQGLQFLFEYFSETQRNKGNFPGRFSGRQFSNSRSEMNVSTLELGDSALYLCASSPGSVTNEKLFFGSGTQLSVL.

The chain links TRBV2 to TRBJ2-7; the match to TRBD2 covers 9 bases. This CDR3 has 15 amino acids. Per the germline V gene, CDR1 is SNHLY and CDR2 is FYNNEI. The trim removed 4 bases at V and 0 bases at J, leaving 4 bases unmatched. In DNA, the CDR3 is TGTGCCAGCAGTGTGGCGGGAGGGGGCTCCTACGAGCAGTACTTC. It translates to CASSVAGGGSYEQYF.